The present entry profiles one T cell receptor beta chain with its context. The source of the sample is a study of cytomegalovirus exposure and HLA in healthy donors. There are 17 residues in the CDR3. Trimming cost V 6 bases and J 0 bases, with 18 bases left between them. Germline V gene lookup returns CDR1 LNHDA and CDR2 SQIVND (reference sequence). This PCR relied on a set of 60 Vbeta primers and 13 Jbeta primers. The method was immunoSEQ multiplex PCR; TCRdb's version includes in-frame clones alone and lacks a portion of them. The repertoire consists of roughly 100,000 clones, with 65% to 85% occurring once and the leading ten covering around 6%.

Input material: PBMCs. V and J are TRBV19 and TRBJ1-5; possible D gene TRBD1, 5 bases. This clonotype was obtained from a male donor in good health and CMV-seronegative. The CDR3 is CASSRTQERASNQPQHF. CDR3 DNA: TGTGCCAGTAGCCGGACACAAGAAAGGGCTAGCAATCAGCCCCAGCATTTT.